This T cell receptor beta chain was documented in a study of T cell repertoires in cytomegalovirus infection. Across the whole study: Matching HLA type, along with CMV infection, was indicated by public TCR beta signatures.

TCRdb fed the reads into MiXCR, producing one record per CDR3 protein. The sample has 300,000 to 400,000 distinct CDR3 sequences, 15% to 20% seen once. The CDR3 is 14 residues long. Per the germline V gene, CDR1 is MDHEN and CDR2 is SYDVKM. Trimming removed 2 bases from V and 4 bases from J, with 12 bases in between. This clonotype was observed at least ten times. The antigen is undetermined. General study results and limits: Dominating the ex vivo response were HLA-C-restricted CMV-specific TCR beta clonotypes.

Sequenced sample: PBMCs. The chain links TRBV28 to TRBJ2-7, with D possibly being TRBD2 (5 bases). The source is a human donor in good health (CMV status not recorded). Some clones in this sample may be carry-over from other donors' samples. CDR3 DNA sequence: TGTGCCAGCAGTTTAATCGGGGTAGGGTACGAGCAGTACTTC. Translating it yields CASSLIGVGYEQYF.